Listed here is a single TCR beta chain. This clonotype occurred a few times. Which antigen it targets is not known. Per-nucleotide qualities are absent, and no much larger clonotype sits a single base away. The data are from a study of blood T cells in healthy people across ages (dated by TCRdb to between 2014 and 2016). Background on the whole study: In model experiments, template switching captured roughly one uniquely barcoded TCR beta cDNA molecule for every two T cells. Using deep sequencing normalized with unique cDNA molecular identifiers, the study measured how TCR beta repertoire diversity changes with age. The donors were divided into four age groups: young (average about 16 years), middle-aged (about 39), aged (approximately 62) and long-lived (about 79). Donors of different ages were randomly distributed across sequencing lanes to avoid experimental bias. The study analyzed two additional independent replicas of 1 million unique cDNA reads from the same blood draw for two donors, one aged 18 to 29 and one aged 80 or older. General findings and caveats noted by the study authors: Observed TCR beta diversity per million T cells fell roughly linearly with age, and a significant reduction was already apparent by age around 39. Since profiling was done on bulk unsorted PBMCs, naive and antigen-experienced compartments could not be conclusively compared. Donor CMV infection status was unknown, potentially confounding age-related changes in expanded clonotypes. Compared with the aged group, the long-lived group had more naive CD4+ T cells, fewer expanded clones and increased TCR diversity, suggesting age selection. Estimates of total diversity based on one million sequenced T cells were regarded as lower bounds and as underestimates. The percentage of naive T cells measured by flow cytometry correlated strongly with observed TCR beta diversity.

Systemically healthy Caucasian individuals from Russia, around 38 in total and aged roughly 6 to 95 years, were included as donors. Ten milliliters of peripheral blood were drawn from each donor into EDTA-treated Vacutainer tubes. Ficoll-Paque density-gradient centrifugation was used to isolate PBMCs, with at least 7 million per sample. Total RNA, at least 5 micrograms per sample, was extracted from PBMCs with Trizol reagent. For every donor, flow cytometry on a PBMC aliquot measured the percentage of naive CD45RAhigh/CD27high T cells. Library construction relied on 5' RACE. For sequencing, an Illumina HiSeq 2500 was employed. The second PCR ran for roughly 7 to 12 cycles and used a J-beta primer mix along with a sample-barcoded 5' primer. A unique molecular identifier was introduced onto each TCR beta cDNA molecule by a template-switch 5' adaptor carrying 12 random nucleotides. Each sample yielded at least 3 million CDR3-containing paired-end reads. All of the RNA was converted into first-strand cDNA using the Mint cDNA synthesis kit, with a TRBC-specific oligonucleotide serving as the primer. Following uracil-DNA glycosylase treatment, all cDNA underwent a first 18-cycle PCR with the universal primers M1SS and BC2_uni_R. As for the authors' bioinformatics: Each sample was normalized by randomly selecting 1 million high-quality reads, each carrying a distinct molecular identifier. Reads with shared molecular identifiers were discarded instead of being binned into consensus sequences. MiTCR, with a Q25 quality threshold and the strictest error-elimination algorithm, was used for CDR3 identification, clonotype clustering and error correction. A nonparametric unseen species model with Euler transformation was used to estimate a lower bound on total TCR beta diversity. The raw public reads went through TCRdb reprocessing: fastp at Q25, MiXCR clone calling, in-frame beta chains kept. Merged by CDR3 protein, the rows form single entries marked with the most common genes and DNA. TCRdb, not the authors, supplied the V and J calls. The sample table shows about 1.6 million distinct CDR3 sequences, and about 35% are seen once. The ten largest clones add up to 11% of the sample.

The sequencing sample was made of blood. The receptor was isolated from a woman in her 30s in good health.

The CDR3 loop reads CSVAEGNTEAFF. The bases read TGCAGCGTTGCAGAGGGGAACACTGAAGCTTTCTTT. The rearranged segments are TRBV29-1 and TRBJ1-1, with the D gene not clear enough to name. CDR1 SQVTM and CDR2 ANQGSEA were looked up in the germline V gene. The CDR3 sequence holds 12 residues, the cysteine and phenylalanine included. Only the CDR3 region is kept as DNA, spanning 36 bases read in frame from base 1. The V and J ends are trimmed by 4 bases and 1 base, leaving 7 bases between them.